Shown below are 9 T cell receptor beta chains from a single sample sequenced in a study of cytotoxic CD8 clonotypes in ibrutinib-treated CLL. TCRdb's copy holds only in-frame clones and misses some; the assay was immunoSEQ multiplex PCR. The table has 130,000 or so clones, 79% seen once; the top ten hold 9.5% to 15%. Sequences were derived from PBMCs, sampled after 12 months of ibrutinib treatment. The receptors derive from a human donor with chronic lymphocytic leukemia.

V is TRBV19 and J is TRBJ1-5; D is unclear. The CDR3 contains 14 residues. Deletions cut 3 bases from V and 7 bases from J, with 13 bases between. Germline V gene lookup returns CDR1 LNHDA and CDR2 SQIVND (reference sequence). The CDR3 DNA reads TGTGCCAGTAGTATCGTGGCAGCGGGGCAGCCCCAGCATTTT. It is translated as CASSIVAAGQPQHF.

The V call is TRBV10-3, the J call TRBJ1-2; D perhaps matches TRBD1 (5 bases). Germline lookup yields CDR1 ENHRY and CDR2 SYGVKD. Trimming pared 3 bases from V and 4 bases from J, leaving 9 bases between. The CDR3 totals 13 residues. For the CDR3, the DNA is TGTGCCATCAGTGACCAGGGACTCTATGGCTACACCTTC. Translation gives CAISDQGLYGYTF.

The V call is TRBV5-1, the J call TRBJ2-5, with TRBD2 matching 8 bases. Looked up from germline, CDR1 is SGHRS and CDR2 is YFSETQ. The CDR3 contains 15 residues. The trim removed 0 bases at V and 5 bases at J, leaving 6 bases unmatched. CDR3 in amino acids: CASSLASGGHETQYF. The CDR3 nucleotides read TGCGCCAGCAGCTTGGCTTCGGGAGGGCATGAGACCCAGTACTTC.

This clone showed up just a few times. The rearrangement joins TRBV28 to TRBJ2-2, with 10 bases aligning to TRBD2. Germline V lookup: CDR1 MDHEN, CDR2 SYDVKM. The CDR3 runs 17 residues. J was trimmed by 1 base and V by 3 bases; bases with no gene match: 5. The CDR3 spells CASSLVGLAENTGELFF. CDR3 in DNA: TGTGCCAGCAGTTTGGTAGGACTAGCGGAGAACACCGGGGAGCTGTTTTTT.

This chain uses TRBV2 with TRBJ1-4; 9 bases are shared with TRBD1. Germline loops: CDR1 SNHLY, CDR2 FYNNEI. The CDR3 consists of 13 residues. V lost 8 bases to trimming and J lost 5 bases; unmatched junction nucleotides: 3. The DNA of the CDR3 is TGTGCCAGCGGAACAGGGGGCAATGAAAAACTGTTTTTT. The encoded protein is CASGTGGNEKLFF.

J is TRBJ2-6 and V is TRBV14; unclear D gene. The germline V gene has CDR1 SGHDN and CDR2 FVKESK. V was cut by 3 bases and J by 0 bases, with 12 bases left in between. The CDR3 length is 17 residues. CDR3 region: CASSHIDGYSGANVLTF. CDR3 nucleotide sequence: TGTGCCAGCAGCCACATTGACGGTTACTCTGGGGCCAACGTCCTGACTTTC. Using reference TRBV14 and TRBJ2-6 for the parts outside the CDR3, the full variable domain is EAGVTQFPSHSVIEKGQTVTLRCDPISGHDNLYWYRRVMGKEIKFLLHFVKESKQDESGMPNNRFLAERTGGTYSTLKVQPAELEDSGVYFCASSHIDGYSGANVLTFGAGSRLTVL.

V usage is TRBV2 and J usage is TRBJ2-3, with 7 nucleotides matching TRBD1. J gave up 2 bases and V 6 bases, and 8 bases lay outside the gene matches. Germline loops: CDR1 SNHLY, CDR2 FYNNEI. This CDR3 has 15 amino acids. The CDR3 sequence: CASRTGRFLTDTQYF. The CDR3 DNA reads as TGTGCCAGCAGGACAGGGCGCTTTCTCACAGATACGCAGTATTTT.

Points on this clone: The germline gene is not matched at one end of the junction; a read error may be the cause. The chain recombines TRBV5-3 with TRBJ2-7; perhaps TRBD1 as D (6 bases). TRBV5-3 falls under the ORF class, with uncertain function. The CDR3 spans 13 residues. This CDR3 is CASSLGADTEQYF. The CDR3 DNA reads as TGTGCCAGCAGCTTGGGGGCTGACACCGAGCAGTACTTC.

This clone was seen only a few times. The chain links TRBV19 to TRBJ1-2; D ambiguous. The CDR3 contains 13 residues. Trimming pared 3 bases from V and 7 bases from J, leaving 12 bases between. Germline V gene data show CDR1 as LNHDA and CDR2 as SQIVND (reference sequence). The CDR3 region is CASSIGQMFGYTF. In DNA form, the CDR3 reads TGTGCCAGTAGTATTGGCCAGATGTTTGGCTACACCTTC. The whole variable domain, remainder taken from reference TRBV19 and TRBJ1-2, is DGGITQSPKYLFRKEGQNVTLSCEQNLNHDAMYWYRQDPGQGLRLIYYSQIVNDFQKGDIAEGYSVSREKKESFPLTVTSAQKNPTAFYLCASSIGQMFGYTFGSGTRLTVV.